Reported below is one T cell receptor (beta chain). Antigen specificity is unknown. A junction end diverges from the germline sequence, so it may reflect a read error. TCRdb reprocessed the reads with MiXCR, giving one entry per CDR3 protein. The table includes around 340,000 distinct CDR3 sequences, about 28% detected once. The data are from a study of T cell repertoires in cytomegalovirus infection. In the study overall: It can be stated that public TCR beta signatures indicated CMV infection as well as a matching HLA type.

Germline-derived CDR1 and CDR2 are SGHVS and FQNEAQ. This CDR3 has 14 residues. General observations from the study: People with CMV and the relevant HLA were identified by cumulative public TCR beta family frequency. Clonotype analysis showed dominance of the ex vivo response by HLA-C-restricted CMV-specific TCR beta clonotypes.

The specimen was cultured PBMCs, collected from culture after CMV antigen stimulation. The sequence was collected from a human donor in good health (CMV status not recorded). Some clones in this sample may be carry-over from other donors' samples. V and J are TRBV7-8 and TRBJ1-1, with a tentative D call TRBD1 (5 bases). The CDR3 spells CASRPGTGNTEAYF. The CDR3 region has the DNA TGTGCCAGCAGGCCCGGGACGGGGAACACTGAAGCTTACTTT.